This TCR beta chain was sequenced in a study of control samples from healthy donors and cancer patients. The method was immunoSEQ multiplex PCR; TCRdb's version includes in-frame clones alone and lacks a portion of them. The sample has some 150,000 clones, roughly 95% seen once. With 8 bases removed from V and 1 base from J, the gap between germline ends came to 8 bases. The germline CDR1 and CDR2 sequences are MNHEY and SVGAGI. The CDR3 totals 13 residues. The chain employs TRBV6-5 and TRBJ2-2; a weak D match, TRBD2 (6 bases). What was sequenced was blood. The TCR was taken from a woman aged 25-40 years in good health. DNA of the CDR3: TGTGCCAGCCGGGGGTGGAACACCGGGGAGCTGTTTTTT. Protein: CASRGWNTGELFF.